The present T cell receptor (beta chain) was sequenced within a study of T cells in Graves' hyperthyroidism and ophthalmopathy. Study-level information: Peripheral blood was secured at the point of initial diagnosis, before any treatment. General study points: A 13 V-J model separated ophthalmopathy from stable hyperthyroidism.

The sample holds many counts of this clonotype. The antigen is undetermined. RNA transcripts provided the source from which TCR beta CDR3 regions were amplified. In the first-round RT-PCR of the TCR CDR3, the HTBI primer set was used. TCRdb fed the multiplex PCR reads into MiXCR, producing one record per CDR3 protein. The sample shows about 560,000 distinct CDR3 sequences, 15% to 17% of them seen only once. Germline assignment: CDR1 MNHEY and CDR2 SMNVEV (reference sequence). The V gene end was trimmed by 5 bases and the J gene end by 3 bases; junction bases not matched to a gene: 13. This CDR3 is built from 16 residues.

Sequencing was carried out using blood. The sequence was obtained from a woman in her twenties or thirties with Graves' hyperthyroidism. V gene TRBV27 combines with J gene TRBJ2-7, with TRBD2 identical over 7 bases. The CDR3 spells CASSLSGPPHYYEQYF. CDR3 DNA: TGTGCCAGCAGTCTTAGCGGGCCACCTCATTACTACGAGCAGTACTTC.